This T cell receptor (beta chain) was recorded in a study of shared T cell receptors in the human thymus. Looked up from germline, CDR1 is SNHLY and CDR2 is FYNNEI. With 4 bases removed from V and 10 bases from J, the gap between germline ends came to 7 bases. The CDR3 contains 10 residues. Sequenced by immunoSEQ multiplex PCR; TCRdb stores in-frame clones only, minus some. The sample holds 550,000 to 800,000 clones, 70% to 90% seen once. These same data were also listed under a study on human thymus T cells. That paper states: Donor material was obtained from healthy Finnish infants undergoing corrective surgery for congenital heart defects. Thymus was obtained from resections taken during corrective heart surgery. Use of V and J genes seemed skewed within the thymic and blood repertoires.

This receptor was obtained from a girl under three years old with a congenital heart defect. The sample comprised thymocytes. The chain joins TRBV2 to TRBJ1-1; unclear D gene. The CDR3 nucleotides are TGTGCCAGCAGTGGTACCAGAGCTTTCTTT. This translates into CASSGTRAFF. The whole variable domain, remainder taken from reference TRBV2 and TRBJ1-1, is EPEVTQTPSHQVTQMGQEVILRCVPISNHLYFYWYRQILGQKVEFLVSFYNNEISEKSEIFDDQFSVERPDGSNFTLKIRSTKLEDSAMYFCASSGTRAFFGQGTRLTVV.